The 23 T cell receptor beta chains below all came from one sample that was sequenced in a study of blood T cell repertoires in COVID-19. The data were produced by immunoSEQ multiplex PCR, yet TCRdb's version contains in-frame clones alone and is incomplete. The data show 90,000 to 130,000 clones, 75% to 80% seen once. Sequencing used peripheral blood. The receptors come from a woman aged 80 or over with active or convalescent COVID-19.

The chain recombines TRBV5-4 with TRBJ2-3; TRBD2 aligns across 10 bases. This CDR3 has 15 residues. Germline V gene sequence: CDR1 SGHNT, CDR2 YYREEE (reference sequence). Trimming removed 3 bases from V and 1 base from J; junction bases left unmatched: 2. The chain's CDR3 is CASSYSGRRTDTQYF. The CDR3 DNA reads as TGTGCCAGCAGCTATAGCGGGAGGCGCACAGATACGCAGTATTTT.

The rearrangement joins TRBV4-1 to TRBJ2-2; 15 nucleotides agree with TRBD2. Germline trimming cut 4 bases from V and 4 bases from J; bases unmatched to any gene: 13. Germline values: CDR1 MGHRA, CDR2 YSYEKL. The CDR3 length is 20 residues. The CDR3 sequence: CASSRSIPGLAGGATGELFF. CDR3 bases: TGCGCCAGCAGCCGCTCGATTCCGGGACTAGCGGGAGGTGCCACCGGGGAGCTGTTTTTT.

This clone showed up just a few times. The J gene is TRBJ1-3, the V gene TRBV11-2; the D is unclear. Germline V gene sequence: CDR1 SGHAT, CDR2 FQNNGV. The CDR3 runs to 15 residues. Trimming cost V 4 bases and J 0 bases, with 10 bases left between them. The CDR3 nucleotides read TGTGCCAGCAGCTATTACCGAGGCTCTGGAAACACCATATATTTT. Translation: CASSYYRGSGNTIYF.

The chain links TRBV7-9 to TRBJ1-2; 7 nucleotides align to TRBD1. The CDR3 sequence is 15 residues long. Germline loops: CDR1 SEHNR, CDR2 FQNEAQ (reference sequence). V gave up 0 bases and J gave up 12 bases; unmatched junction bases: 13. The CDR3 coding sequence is TGTGCCAGCAGCTTAGCGATGGACAGGTTTGGCGGCCACACCTTC. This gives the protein CASSLAMDRFGGHTF. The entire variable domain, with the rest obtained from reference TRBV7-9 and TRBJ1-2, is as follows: DTGVSQNPRHKITKRGQNVTFRCDPISEHNRLYWYRQTLGQGPEFLTYFQNEAQLEKSRLLSDRFSAERPKGSFSTLEIQRTEQGDSAMYLCASSLAMDRFGGHTFGSGTRLTVV.

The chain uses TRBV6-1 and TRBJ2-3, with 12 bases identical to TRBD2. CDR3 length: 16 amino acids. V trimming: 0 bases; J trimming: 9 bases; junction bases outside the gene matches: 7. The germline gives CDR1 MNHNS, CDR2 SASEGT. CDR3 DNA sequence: TGTGCCAGCAGTGAAGCGAGCACTAGCGGGAGGCCCACGCAGTATTTT. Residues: CASSEASTSGRPTQYF.

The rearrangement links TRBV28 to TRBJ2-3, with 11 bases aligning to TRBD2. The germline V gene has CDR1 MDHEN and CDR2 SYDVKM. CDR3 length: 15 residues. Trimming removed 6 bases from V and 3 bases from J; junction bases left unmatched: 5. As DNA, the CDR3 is TGTGCCAGCAGATTAACTAGCGGGAGAACAGATACGCAGTATTTT. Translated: CASRLTSGRTDTQYF.

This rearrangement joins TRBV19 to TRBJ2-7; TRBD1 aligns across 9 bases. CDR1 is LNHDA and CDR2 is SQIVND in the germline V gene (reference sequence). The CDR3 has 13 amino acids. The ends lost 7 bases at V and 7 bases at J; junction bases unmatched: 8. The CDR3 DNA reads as TGTGCCAGTAAGGACAGGGGCGCCAGGGAGCAGTACTTC. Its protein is CASKDRGAREQYF.

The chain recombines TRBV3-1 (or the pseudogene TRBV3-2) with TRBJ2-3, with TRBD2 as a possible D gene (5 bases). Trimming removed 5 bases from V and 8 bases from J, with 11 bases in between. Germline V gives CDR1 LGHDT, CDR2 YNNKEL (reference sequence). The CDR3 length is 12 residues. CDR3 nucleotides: TGTGCCAGCAGCTTCCTGGCGGGTACGCAGTATTTT. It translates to CASSFLAGTQYF.

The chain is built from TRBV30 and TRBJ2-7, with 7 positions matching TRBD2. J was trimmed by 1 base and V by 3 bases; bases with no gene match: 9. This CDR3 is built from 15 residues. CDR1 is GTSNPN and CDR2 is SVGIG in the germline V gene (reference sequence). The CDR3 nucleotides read TGTGCCTGGAGGTATGGGTCGGGAGGTTCCTACGAGCAGTACTTC. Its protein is CAWRYGSGGSYEQYF.

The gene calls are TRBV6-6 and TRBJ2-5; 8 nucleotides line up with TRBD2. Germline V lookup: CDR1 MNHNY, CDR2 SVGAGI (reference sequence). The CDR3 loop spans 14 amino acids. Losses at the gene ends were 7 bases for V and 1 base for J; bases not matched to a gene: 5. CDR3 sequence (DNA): TGTGCCAGCACCAAGACTAGCGCCCAAGAGACCCAGTACTTC. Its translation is CASTKTSAQETQYF.

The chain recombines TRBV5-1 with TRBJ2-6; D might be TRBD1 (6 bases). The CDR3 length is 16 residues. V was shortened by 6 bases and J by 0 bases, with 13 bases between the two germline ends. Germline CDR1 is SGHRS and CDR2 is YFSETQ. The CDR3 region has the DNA TGCGCCAGCACCTCAGGGGCGTTCTCTGGGGCCAACGTCCTGACTTTC. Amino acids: CASTSGAFSGANVLTF.

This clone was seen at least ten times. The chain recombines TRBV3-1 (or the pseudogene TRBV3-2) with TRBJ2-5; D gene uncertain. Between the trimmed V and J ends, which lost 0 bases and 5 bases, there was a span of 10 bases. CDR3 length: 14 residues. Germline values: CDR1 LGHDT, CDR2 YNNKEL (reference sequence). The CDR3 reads CASSQDLGRETQYF. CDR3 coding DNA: TGTGCCAGCAGCCAAGATCTAGGTAGGGAGACCCAGTACTTC.

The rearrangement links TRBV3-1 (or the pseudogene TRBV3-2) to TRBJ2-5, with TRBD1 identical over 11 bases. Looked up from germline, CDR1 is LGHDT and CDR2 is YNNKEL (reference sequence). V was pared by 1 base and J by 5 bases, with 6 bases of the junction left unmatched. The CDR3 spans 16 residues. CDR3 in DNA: TGTGCCAGCAGCCAAGGGACAGGGGGCAACGGTGAGACCCAGTACTTC. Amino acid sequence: CASSQGTGGNGETQYF.

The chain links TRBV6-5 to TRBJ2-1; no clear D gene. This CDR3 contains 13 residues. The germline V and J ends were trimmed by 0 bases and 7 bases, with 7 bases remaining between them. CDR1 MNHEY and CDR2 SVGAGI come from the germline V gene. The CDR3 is CASSYSENNEQFF. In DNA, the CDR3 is TGTGCCAGCAGTTACTCGGAGAATAATGAGCAGTTCTTC.

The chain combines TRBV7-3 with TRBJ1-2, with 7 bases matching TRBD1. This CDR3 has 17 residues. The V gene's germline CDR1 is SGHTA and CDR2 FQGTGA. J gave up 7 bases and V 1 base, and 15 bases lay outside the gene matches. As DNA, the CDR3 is TGTGCCAGCAGCTTAATAGGGGGAACAGGGGCCGAGACTGGCTACACCTTC. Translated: CASSLIGGTGAETGYTF.

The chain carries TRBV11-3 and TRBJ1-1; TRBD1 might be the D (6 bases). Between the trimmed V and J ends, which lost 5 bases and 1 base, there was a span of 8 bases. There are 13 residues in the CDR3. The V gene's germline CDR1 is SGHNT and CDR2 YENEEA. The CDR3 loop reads CASSQQGNTEAFF. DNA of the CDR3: TGTGCCAGCAGCCAACAGGGGAACACTGAAGCTTTCTTT.

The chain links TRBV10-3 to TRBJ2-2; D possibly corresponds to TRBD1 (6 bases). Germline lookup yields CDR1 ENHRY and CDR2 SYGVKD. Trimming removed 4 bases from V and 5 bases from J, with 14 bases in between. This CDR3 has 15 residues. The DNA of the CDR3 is TGTGCCATCAGTGCCCCCCAGGGGCAAACCGGGGAGCTGTTTTTT. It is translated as CAISAPQGQTGELFF.

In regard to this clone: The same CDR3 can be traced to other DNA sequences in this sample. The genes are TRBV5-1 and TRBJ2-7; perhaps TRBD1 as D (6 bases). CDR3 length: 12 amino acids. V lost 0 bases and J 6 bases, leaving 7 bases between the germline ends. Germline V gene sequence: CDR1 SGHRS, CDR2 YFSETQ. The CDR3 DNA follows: TGCGCCAGCAGCTTGGAGGGGGTCGAGCAGTACTTC. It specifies CASSLEGVEQYF.

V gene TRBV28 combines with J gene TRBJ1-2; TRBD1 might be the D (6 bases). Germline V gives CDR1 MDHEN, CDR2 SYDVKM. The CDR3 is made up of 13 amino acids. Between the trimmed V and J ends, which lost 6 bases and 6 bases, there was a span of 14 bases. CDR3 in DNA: TGTGCCAGCAGCCCTCCAAACAGGGATGGCTACACCTTC. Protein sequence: CASSPPNRDGYTF.

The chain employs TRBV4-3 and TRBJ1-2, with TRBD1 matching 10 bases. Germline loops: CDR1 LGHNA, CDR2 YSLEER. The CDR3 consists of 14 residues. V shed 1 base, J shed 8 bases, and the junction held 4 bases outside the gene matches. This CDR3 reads CASSQVMTGGGYTF. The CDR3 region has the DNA TGCGCCAGCAGCCAAGTTATGACAGGGGGCGGCTACACCTTC.

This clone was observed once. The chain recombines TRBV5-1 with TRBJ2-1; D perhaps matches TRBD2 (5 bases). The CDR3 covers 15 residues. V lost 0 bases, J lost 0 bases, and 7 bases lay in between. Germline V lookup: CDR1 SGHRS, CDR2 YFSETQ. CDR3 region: CASSLEGSSYNEQFF. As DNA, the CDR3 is TGCGCCAGCAGCTTGGAAGGGAGCTCCTACAATGAGCAGTTCTTC.

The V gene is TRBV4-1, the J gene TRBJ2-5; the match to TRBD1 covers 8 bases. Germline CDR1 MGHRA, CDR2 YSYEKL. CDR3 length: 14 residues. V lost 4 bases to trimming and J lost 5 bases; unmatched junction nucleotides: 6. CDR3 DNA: TGCGCCAGCAGCCGGACAGGGCTCAGGGAGACCCAGTACTTC. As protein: CASSRTGLRETQYF.

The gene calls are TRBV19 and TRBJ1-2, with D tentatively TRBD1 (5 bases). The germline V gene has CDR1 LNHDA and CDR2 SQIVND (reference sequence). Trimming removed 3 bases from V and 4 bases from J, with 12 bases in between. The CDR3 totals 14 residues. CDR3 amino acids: CASSIPRVSYGYTF. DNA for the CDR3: TGTGCCAGTAGTATCCCCAGGGTTTCCTATGGCTACACCTTC.